What follows describes a single TCR beta chain. This entry is derived from a study of T cell changes during pregnancy in multiple sclerosis. Here immunoSEQ multiplex PCR was the method, and the copy in TCRdb shows in-frame clones only, minus some. The table shows approximately 100,000 clones, with approximately 94% occurring only once. The CDR3 loop spans 15 amino acids. The TCR sequence derives from a female donor with multiple sclerosis, enrolled in a pregnancy study. The source material was peripheral blood, sampled before pregnancy. The V and J genes are TRBV7-5 and TRBJ1-1; TRBD1 is the table's D call, not checked against the DNA. TRBV7-5 is listed as a pseudogene. CDR3 sequence: CVRSPRQGADTEAFF. CDR3 in DNA: TGTGTCAGAAGCCCGAGACAGGGAGCGGACACTGAAGCTTTCTTT.